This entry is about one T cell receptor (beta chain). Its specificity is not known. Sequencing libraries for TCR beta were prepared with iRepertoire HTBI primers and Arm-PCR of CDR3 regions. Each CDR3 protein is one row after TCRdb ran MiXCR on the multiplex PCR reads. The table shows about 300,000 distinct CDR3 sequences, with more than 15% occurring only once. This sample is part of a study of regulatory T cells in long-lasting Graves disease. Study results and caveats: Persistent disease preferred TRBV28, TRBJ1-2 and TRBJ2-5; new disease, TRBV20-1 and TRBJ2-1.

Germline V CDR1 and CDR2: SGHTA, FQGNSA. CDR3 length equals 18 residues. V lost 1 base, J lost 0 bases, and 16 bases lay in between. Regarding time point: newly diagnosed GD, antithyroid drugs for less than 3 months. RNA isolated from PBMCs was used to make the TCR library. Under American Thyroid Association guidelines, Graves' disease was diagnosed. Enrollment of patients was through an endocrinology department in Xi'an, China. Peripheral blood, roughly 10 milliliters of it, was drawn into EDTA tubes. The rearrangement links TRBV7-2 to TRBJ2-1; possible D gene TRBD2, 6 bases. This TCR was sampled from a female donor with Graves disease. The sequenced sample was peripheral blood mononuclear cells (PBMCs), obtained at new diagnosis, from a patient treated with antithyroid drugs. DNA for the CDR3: TGTGCCAGCAGCTTAGTTTTCCGGAGGGGAAGCTCCTACAATGAGCAGTTCTTC. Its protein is CASSLVFRRGSSYNEQFF.